The rows below give T cell receptor beta chains drawn from one sample of a study of cytomegalovirus exposure and HLA in healthy donors. Profiling relied on immunoSEQ multiplex PCR, and the TCRdb table lists in-frame clones only, not all of them. Of about 160,000 clones listed, approximately 79% are singletons. Sequencing used PBMCs. These receptor sequences come from a man in his 60s in good health and CMV-seronegative. The conserved cysteine and the conserved F or W are not part of the CDR3 here. A D gene is named only where the DNA matches it firmly. Not every row has a clone size; where given, it reads once, few, many or a size class.

ASSLIGGETGELF | - | TRBJ2-2 | - | TRBV7-2
ASSEGRHQPQH | - | TRBJ1-5 | - | TRBV6-1
AWGSGGITDTQY | few | TRBJ2-3 | TRBD2 | TRBV30
ASSLGLGGAKNIQY | - | TRBJ2-4 | - | TRBV9
ASNTLGTSSYEQY | once | TRBJ2-7 | - | TRBV5-4
ASSFEGAEGNIQY | - | TRBJ2-4 | - | TRBV5-1
AISVGRDAGNTIY | few | TRBJ1-3 | - | TRBV10-3
ASTARQGIETQY | - | TRBJ2-5 | - | TRBV19
SVGTVNTEAF | - | TRBJ1-1 | - | TRBV29-1
ASRPGTGASLSNQPQH | - | TRBJ1-5 | TRBD1 | TRBV5-4
ASRVSSYNEQF | few | TRBJ2-1 | - | TRBV6-6
AISAGTGDNTQY | - | TRBJ2-3 | TRBD1 | TRBV10-3
ASRQTQTGNEQF | - | TRBJ2-1 | - | TRBV19
ASSRPAEEKLF | - | TRBJ1-4 | - | TRBV28
ASSRARQGWEHEKLF | - | TRBJ1-4 | TRBD1 | TRBV11-2
SVRVGQEGQPQH | - | TRBJ1-5 | TRBD1 | TRBV29-1
ASSQAGIGNTEAF | - | TRBJ1-1 | - | TRBV4-3
ASSSRSFEETQY | once | TRBJ2-5 | - | TRBV5-6
ASSSLGGQETQY | - | TRBJ2-5 | TRBD2 | TRBV5-1
ASSLEVRRDRGFYQPQH | few | TRBJ1-5 | TRBD1 | TRBV5-5
ASSYLGGAGYEQY | once | - | TRBD1 | TRBV6-5
ASPGQGADSNQPQH | - | TRBJ1-5 | TRBD1 | TRBV19
ASSIRTGGFYEQY | - | TRBJ2-7 | TRBD1 | TRBV27
AISDLAGAIGEQY | - | TRBJ2-7 | TRBD2 | TRBV10-3
ASSTRALSGNTIY | - | TRBJ1-3 | - | TRBV2
ASSLYGQGPFEQY | - | TRBJ2-7 | TRBD1 | TRBV27
ASSTGQAPYEQY | - | TRBJ2-7 | TRBD1 | TRBV6-5
ASSLSGGPYEQY | - | TRBJ2-7 | TRBD1 | TRBV27
AWERDRGTQETQY | - | TRBJ2-5 | TRBD1 | TRBV30
ASSLSLPRAVQGLYEQY | - | TRBJ2-7 | - | TRBV7-2
ASSLVRDSNTQY | - | TRBJ2-3 | - | TRBV5-4
ASSTVSGGAYNEQF | - | TRBJ2-1 | TRBD2 | TRBV11-2
ASSLVGGASTDTQY | - | TRBJ2-3 | - | TRBV7-2
ASSLPPERGGATDTQY | few | TRBJ2-3 | TRBD2 | TRBV7-6
SGSGSSTDTQY | - | TRBJ2-3 | - | TRBV29-1
ASSDPRQDRHNEKLF | - | TRBJ1-4 | TRBD1 | TRBV6-1
AISLELGGYNEQF | - | TRBJ2-1 | - | TRBV10-3
ASSRGAGDYEQY | - | TRBJ2-7 | TRBD2 | TRBV2
ASSLSGHQNSPLH | once | TRBJ1-6 | - | TRBV6-5
ASNLLQGDEQY | - | TRBJ2-7 | - | TRBV5-1
AWSFATSTDTQY | - | TRBJ2-3 | - | TRBV30
ASSSSRVDNTEAF | - | TRBJ1-1 | - | TRBV12-5